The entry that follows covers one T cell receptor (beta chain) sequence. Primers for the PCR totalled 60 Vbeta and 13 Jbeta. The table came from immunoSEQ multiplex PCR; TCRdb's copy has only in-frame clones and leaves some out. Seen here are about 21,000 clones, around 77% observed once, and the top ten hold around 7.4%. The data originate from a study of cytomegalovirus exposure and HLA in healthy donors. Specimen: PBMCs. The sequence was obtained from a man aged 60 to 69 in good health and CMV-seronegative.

CDR3 region: CASSGGSYNSYNEQFF. The CDR3 DNA is TGTGCCAGCAGCGGCGGGAGCTATAACTCCTACAATGAGCAGTTCTTC. J is TRBJ2-1 and V is TRBV5-6; 7 nucleotides align to TRBD2. The CDR3 runs to 16 residues. J was trimmed by 0 bases and V by 4 bases; bases with no gene match: 7. Per germline, CDR1 SGHDT and CDR2 YYEEEE.